Following are 17 T cell receptor beta chains from one sample sequenced in a study of cytomegalovirus exposure and HLA in healthy donors. Primers for the PCR totalled 60 Vbeta and 13 Jbeta. Assay: immunoSEQ multiplex PCR; the TCRdb copy retains only in-frame clones and omits some. The sample contains about 240,000 clones, roughly four fifths of which appear only once. Sequencing was done on a sample of PBMCs. The receptor source for this set is a woman in her fifties or sixties in good health and CMV-seropositive.

The chain carries TRBV28 and TRBJ1-1; D is unresolved. The length of the CDR3 is 13 residues. Trimming shortened V by 2 bases and J by 0 bases, and 4 bases separated the two germline ends. Germline V gene data show CDR1 as MDHEN and CDR2 as SYDVKM. The CDR3 sequence: CASSLTVNTEAFF. CDR3 nucleotides: TGTGCCAGCAGTTTAACAGTGAACACTGAAGCTTTCTTT.

V usage is TRBV11-2 and J usage is TRBJ2-7, with D tentatively TRBD1 (8 bases). CDR3 length: 16 amino acids. The V gene's germline CDR1 is SGHAT and CDR2 FQNNGV. Trimming left V 4 bases short and J 5 bases short, with 21 bases between. CDR3 sequence: CASSYHRGGAQNEQYF. The CDR3 region has the DNA TGTGCCAGCAGCTACCACAGGGGGGGGGCGCAGAACGAGCAGTACTTC.

In its sample, this clone was seen once. This chain uses TRBV9 with TRBJ2-3, with D perhaps TRBD2 (7 bases). Germline V CDR1 and CDR2: SGDLS, YYNGEE. V was trimmed by 0 bases and J by 10 bases, leaving 30 bases between them. The CDR3 covers 19 residues. CDR3 residues: CASSVASGGAPPRSDAQYF. Here the CDR3 DNA reads TGTGCCAGCAGCGTAGCGAGTGGGGGGGCTCCCCCTAGAAGCGATGCGCAGTATTTT.

This sequence joins TRBV11-3 and TRBJ2-2; a possible D gene is TRBD2 (6 bases). Trimming removed 0 bases from V and 7 bases from J, with 12 bases in between. The CDR3 is 15 amino acids. From germline, CDR1 is SGHNT and CDR2 YENEEA. The CDR3 nucleotides are TGTGCCAGCAGCTTAGATCGACTGGAGGGCGGGGAGCTGTTTTTT. It codes for CASSLDRLEGGELFF.

The V gene is TRBV7-3, the J gene TRBJ1-1; 7 bases fit TRBD1. The CDR3 sequence is 13 residues long. The germline V gene has CDR1 SGHTA and CDR2 FQGTGA. With V trimmed by 3 bases and J by 8 bases, 6 bases remained unmatched. The CDR3 sequence: CASSLDRNSEAFF. DNA for the CDR3: TGTGCCAGCAGCTTGGACAGGAACTCCGAAGCTTTCTTT.

This clone was counted a single time. This sequence joins TRBV7-2 and TRBJ2-5; D gene ambiguous. The CDR3 sequence is 13 residues long. V lost 5 bases to trimming and J lost 7 bases, with 14 bases between them. The germline CDR1 and CDR2 sequences are SGHTA and FQGNSA. The CDR3 is CASSIDNQRTQYF. The CDR3 bases are TGTGCCAGCAGCATTGATAACCAGCGGACCCAGTACTTC.

This clone was picked up a small number of times. The rearrangement uses TRBV27 and TRBJ1-2, with 11 bases aligning to TRBD1. V shed 5 bases, J shed 6 bases, and the junction held 11 bases outside the gene matches. Germline V CDR1 and CDR2: MNHEY, SMNVEV (reference sequence). This CDR3 is built from 16 residues. The CDR3 DNA is TGTGCCAGCAGTCCACTCGGACAGGGGGCTAGTAATGGCTACACCTTC. It encodes CASSPLGQGASNGYTF.

This chain uses TRBV30 with TRBJ2-1, with 8 bases that match TRBD1. V was clipped by 4 bases and J by 7 bases; unmatched bases: 3. The CDR3 sequence is 12 residues long. CDR1 is GTSNPN and CDR2 is SVGIG in the germline V gene (reference sequence). The CDR3 DNA reads TGTGCCTGGACAGGGGGCAGGAATGAGCAGTTCTTC. The encoded protein is CAWTGGRNEQFF.

The chain recombines TRBV19 with TRBJ2-5, with D uncertain. V shed 5 bases and J shed 4 bases, with 11 bases lying between them. This CDR3 spans 13 amino acids. Germline CDR1 reads LNHDA; CDR2 reads SQIVND (reference sequence). CDR3 sequence reads: CASSRGRPETQYF. The CDR3 region has the DNA TGTGCCAGTAGTCGCGGTCGTCCAGAGACCCAGTACTTC.

The rearrangement links TRBV6-1 to TRBJ1-5; 9 nucleotides align to TRBD1. The V and J ends lost 6 bases and 4 bases, in that order; junction bases with no gene match: 4. The CDR3 covers 14 residues. Germline values: CDR1 MNHNS, CDR2 SASEGT. CDR3 loop: CASSGGQGNQPQHF. DNA of the CDR3: TGTGCCAGCAGCGGAGGACAGGGGAATCAGCCCCAGCATTTT.

The rearrangement links TRBV19 to TRBJ1-4; D perhaps matches TRBD1 (6 bases). This CDR3 spans 13 amino acids. Germline V gene sequence: CDR1 LNHDA, CDR2 SQIVND (reference sequence). V was clipped by 4 bases and J by 5 bases, with 8 bases between them. CDR3 coding DNA: TGTGCCAGTAGTACCGGACAGAATGAAAAACTGTTTTTT. Residues: CASSTGQNEKLFF.

This clone was seen only once. The chain combines TRBV11-2 with TRBJ2-7; TRBD2 is a possible D gene (5 bases). Germline CDR1 is SGHAT and CDR2 is FQNNGV. The CDR3 covers 15 residues. V lost 4 bases and J lost 5, with 18 bases in between. This CDR3 reads CASSWTRAAPNEQYF. In nucleotides, the CDR3 is TGTGCCAGCAGCTGGACGCGGGCCGCCCCCAACGAGCAGTACTTC.

The J gene is TRBJ2-7, the V gene TRBV7-3; 8 positions agree with TRBD1. CDR1 is SGHTA and CDR2 is FQGTGA in the germline V gene. The CDR3 is 15 amino acids. The V segment lost 5 bases and the J segment 1 base; nucleotides outside the gene matches: 7. CDR3 sequence (DNA): TGTGCCAGCAGCGCCCAGACAGGGGAATCCTACGAGCAGTACTTC. Translating it yields CASSAQTGESYEQYF.

The rearrangement joins TRBV27 to TRBJ2-2; possible D gene TRBD1, 5 bases. This CDR3 region has 14 residues. The germline V gene has CDR1 MNHEY and CDR2 SMNVEV (reference sequence). V was shortened by 2 bases and J by 6 bases, with 10 bases between the two germline ends. For the CDR3, the DNA is TGTGCCAGCAGTTTAGTCCAGGGCCCCGGGGAGCTGTTTTTT. Its protein is CASSLVQGPGELFF.

This rearrangement joins TRBV18 to TRBJ2-1; D gene uncertain. Germline CDR1 KGHSH, CDR2 LQKENI. The CDR3 runs to 15 residues. V lost 2 bases, J lost 0 bases, and 8 bases lay in between. The CDR3 protein is CASSPKASSYNEQFF. The DNA for the CDR3 is TGTGCCAGCTCACCAAAAGCGAGCTCCTACAATGAGCAGTTCTTC.

The rearrangement joins TRBV29-1 to TRBJ1-5; TRBD1 might be the D (5 bases). V gave up 4 bases and J gave up 4 bases, with 11 bases separating them. Germline CDR1 is SQVTM and CDR2 is ANQGSEA. The CDR3 is made up of 13 amino acids. DNA of the CDR3: TGCAGCGTTGCACAGGAATTAAATCAGCCCCAGCATTTT. It codes for CSVAQELNQPQHF. Based on the CDR3 plus reference TRBV29-1 and TRBJ1-5, the full variable domain is SAVISQKPSRDICQRGTSLTIQCQVDSQVTMMFWYRQQPGQSLTLIATANQGSEATYESGFVIDKFPISRPNLTFSTLTVSNMSPEDSSIYLCSVAQELNQPQHFGDGTRLSIL.

The chain has TRBV5-4 and TRBJ2-6; the D gene is possibly TRBD1 (5 bases). Trimming left V 4 bases short and J 3 bases short, with 14 bases between. This CDR3 is 16 amino acids long. Germline V gives CDR1 SGHNT, CDR2 YYREEE (reference sequence). The CDR3: CASSAPGLGGANVLTF. DNA for the CDR3: TGTGCCAGCAGCGCACCAGGGCTCGGTGGGGCCAACGTCCTGACTTTC.